This T cell receptor beta chain derives from a study of molecular identifiers for immune sequencing clone quantification. Findings of the study overall: The study reportedly detected spiked Jurkat TCR RNA from one cell among around 1 million naive cells.

Previously published methods and listed TCR primers were used for the bulk TCR libraries. Each CDR3 protein gets one entry after TCRdb re-called the PCR reads with MiXCR. The sample carries roughly 65,000 distinct CDR3 sequences, 15% to 20% recorded once. Based on a CD8+CD4-CCR7+CD45RA+ profile, naive CD8 T cells were sorted. CDR1 is MNHNY, CDR2 SVGAGI, per germline (reference sequence). The CDR3 is 16 amino acids. The V and J ends lost 2 bases and 5 bases respectively, with 18 bases between them. Worth noting for this clonotype: Its antigen remains unidentified. A much larger clone sits a single nucleotide away, making a read error possible.

V and J are TRBV6-6 and TRBJ2-5; unclear D gene. The TCR originated in a human donor in good health. Some libraries in this study had Jurkat cell RNA spiked in. The sequenced sample was naive CD8+ T cells from blood, with Jurkat cell RNA spiked in. Subset in this sample: FACS-sorted CD8+CD4-CCR7+CD45RA+ naive T cells. The CDR3 region is CASSYRVSLSRETQYF. In DNA form, the CDR3 reads TGTGCCAGCAGTTACCGCGTGAGCTTGTCGCGGGAGACCCAGTACTTC.